This entry concerns a single T cell receptor beta chain. Its antigen is as yet unknown. Quantitative barcoded 5'-RACE was used to prepare TCR beta libraries. MiXCR, applied by TCRdb to the 5' RACE reads, yields one record per CDR3 protein. The sample records hundreds of thousands of distinct CDR3 sequences, 12% being singletons. The entry originates in a study of CD8 T cells in ankylosing spondylitis. Study findings and constraints: Significant enrichment of disease-linked clones was reported in matched ankylosing spondylitis synovial fluid. A motif in TCR beta, a set of eight highly homologous variants, appeared characteristic of ankylosing spondylitis blood. Relatively scarce in peripheral blood, disease-linked clones were CD8+. Before this, some motif variants had been reported in reactive arthritis synovial fluid and blood.

The TCR sequence derives from a male donor with ankylosing spondylitis. The sample comprised blood, either unsorted or a sorted T cell fraction (not recorded which).

The CDR3, as DNA: TGCAGTGCGACCATGCAAGAGACCCAGTACTTC. Its protein is CSATMQETQYF. V usage is TRBV20-1 and J usage is TRBJ2-5; unclear D gene. Trimming took 6 bases from V and 2 from J, leaving 7 bases between them. This CDR3 is 11 amino acids long. Germline assignment: CDR1 DFQATT and CDR2 SNEGSKA (reference sequence).